This entry lists 5 T cell receptor beta chains sequenced from one sample in a study of beta chain features in type 1 diabetes. Their cognate antigens are unknown. As every portion of the isolated RNA was reverse transcribed, the sequencing read expressed TCRB transcripts. Here immunoSEQ multiplex PCR was the method, and the copy in TCRdb shows in-frame clones only, minus some. The data contain tens of thousands of clones, about two thirds of them singletons. Study observations and caveats: Type 1 diabetes patients had moderately but significantly shorter TCRB CDR3s in all four CD4+ subsets.

Input material: Tregs from blood. All receptors derive from a young man with type 1 diabetes.

This chain joins TRBV4-3 and TRBJ1-1, with D perhaps matching TRBD1 (5 bases). Germline CDR1 reads LGHNA; CDR2 reads YSLEER. CDR3 length: 12 amino acids. V lost 0 bases to trimming and J lost 10 bases, with 9 bases between them. CDR3 nucleotides: TGCGCCAGCAGCCAAGATCCGGGGGTAGCTTTCTTT. As protein: CASSQDPGVAFF.

J is TRBJ2-7 and V is TRBV6-5; unclear D gene. In germline, CDR1 is MNHEY, CDR2 SVGAGI. This CDR3 spans 11 amino acids. V lost 5 bases and J 4 bases, leaving 6 bases between the germline ends. CDR3 nucleotides: TGTGCCAGCAGTACAAATTACGAGCAGTACTTC. This gives the protein CASSTNYEQYF.

The chain has TRBV11-2 and TRBJ2-7, with D maybe TRBD2 (6 bases). The CDR3 has 14 amino acids. V was cut by 4 bases and J by 6 bases, with 16 bases left in between. CDR1 is SGHAT and CDR2 is FQNNGV in the germline V gene. The CDR3 DNA sequence: TGTGCCAGCAGCTCCCTCATCCCGGAGGGCGAGCAGTACTTC. Protein sequence: CASSSLIPEGEQYF.

This chain connects TRBV7-2 to TRBJ2-3; a weak D match, TRBD1 (5 bases). Germline V CDR1 and CDR2: SGHTA, FQGNSA. The CDR3 length is 12 residues. V was clipped by 5 bases and J by 3 bases, with 6 bases between them. The CDR3 DNA follows: TGTGCCAGCAGCACAGGAACAGATACGCAGTATTTT. It is translated as CASSTGTDTQYF.

The V and J genes are TRBV5-6 and TRBJ2-5; D gene uncertain. Trimming cost V 2 bases and J 6 bases, with 8 bases left between them. The CDR3 covers 12 residues. Germline V CDR1 and CDR2: SGHDT, YYEEEE. CDR3 residues: CASSFRVQTQYF. The CDR3 DNA is TGTGCCAGCAGCTTTCGGGTGCAGACCCAGTACTTC. The whole variable domain, filled in from reference TRBV5-6 and TRBJ2-5, reads DAGVTQSPTHLIKTRGQQVTLRCSPKSGHDTVSWYQQALGQGPQFIFQYYEEEERQRGNFPDRFSGHQFPNYSSELNVNALLLGDSALYLCASSFRVQTQYFGPGTRLLVL.